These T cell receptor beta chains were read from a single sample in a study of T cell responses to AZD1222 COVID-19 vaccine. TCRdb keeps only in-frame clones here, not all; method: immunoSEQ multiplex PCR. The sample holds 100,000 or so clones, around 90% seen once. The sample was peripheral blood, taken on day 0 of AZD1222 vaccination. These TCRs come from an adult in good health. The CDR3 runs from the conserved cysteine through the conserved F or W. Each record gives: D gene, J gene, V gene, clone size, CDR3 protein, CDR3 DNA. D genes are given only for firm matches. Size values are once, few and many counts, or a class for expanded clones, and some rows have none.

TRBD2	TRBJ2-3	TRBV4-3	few	CASSQYSGRVKDTQYF	TGCGCCAGCAGCCAATATAGCGGGAGAGTCAAAGATACGCAGTATTTT
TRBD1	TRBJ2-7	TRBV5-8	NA	CASSLRQGAFSYEQYF	TGTGCCAGCAGCCTCCGACAGGGTGCATTTTCCTACGAGCAGTACTTC
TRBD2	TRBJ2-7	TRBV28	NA	CASSLGGEYVQYF	TGTGCCAGCAGTCTGGGGGGGGAGTACGTGCAGTACTTC
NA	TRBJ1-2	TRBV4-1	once	CASSQGVAGGWGYTF	TGCGCCAGCAGCCAAGGAGTGGCAGGCGGATGGGGCTACACCTTC
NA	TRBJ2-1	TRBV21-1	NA	CASSPGTGAYNEQFF	TGTGCCAGCAGCCCCGGGACAGGGGCCTACAATGAGCAGTTCTTC
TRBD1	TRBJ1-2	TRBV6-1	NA	CASTQTGDYGYTF	TGTGCCAGCACCCAAACAGGGGACTATGGCTACACCTTC
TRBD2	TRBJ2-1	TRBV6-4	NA	CASSDSTSGSEQFF	TGTGCCAGCAGTGACTCGACTAGCGGGAGTGAGCAGTTCTTC
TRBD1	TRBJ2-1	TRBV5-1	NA	CASSPTGDTYNEQFF	TGCGCCAGCAGCCCCACAGGGGATACCTACAATGAGCAGTTCTTC
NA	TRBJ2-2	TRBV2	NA	CASSIRGHTGELFF	TGTGCCAGCAGTATACGAGGTCACACCGGGGAGCTGTTTTTT
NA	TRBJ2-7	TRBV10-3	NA	CAISEGHGGTYEQYF	TGTGCCATCAGTGAGGGACACGGGGGAACCTACGAGCAGTACTTC
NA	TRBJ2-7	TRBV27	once	CASSLGGESYEQYF	TGTGCCAGCAGTTTGGGGGGAGAGAGCTACGAGCAGTACTTC
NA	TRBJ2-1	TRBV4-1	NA	CASSSGSAGSNEQFF	TGCGCCAGCAGTTCAGGGTCGGCGGGAAGCAATGAGCAGTTCTTC
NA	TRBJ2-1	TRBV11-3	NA	CASSISASSYNEQFF	TGTGCCAGCAGCATTAGCGCGAGCTCCTACAATGAGCAGTTCTTC
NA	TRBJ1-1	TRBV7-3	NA	CASSNNAGNTEAFF	TGTGCCAGCAGTAACAACGCGGGAAACACTGAAGCTTTCTTT
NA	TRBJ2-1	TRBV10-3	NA	CAIRSSYNEQFF	TGTGCCATCAGGAGCTCCTACAATGAGCAGTTCTTC
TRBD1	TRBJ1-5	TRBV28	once	CASSFSDRVKPSF	TGTGCCAGCAGTTTCTCGGACAGGGTAAAGCCGAGTTTT
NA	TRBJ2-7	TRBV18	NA	CASSPPGSYEQYF	TGTGCCAGCTCACCACCGGGCAGCTACGAGCAGTACTTC
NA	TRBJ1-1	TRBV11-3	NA	CASSLVPNTEAFF	TGTGCCAGCAGCTTAGTCCCAAACACTGAAGCTTTCTTT
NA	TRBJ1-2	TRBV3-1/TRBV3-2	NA	CASSQDEVGYTF	TGTGCCAGCAGCCAAGATGAGGTTGGCTACACCTTC
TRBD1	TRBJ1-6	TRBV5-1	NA	CASKTGEGSPLHF	TGCGCCAGCAAGACAGGGGAAGGATCACCCCTCCACTTT
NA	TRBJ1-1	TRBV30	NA	CAGKNYEAFF	TGTGCCGGAAAAAATTATGAAGCTTTCTTT
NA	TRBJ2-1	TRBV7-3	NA	CASSLSPEVYNEQFF	TGTGCCAGCAGCTTAAGCCCGGAAGTCTACAATGAGCAGTTCTTC
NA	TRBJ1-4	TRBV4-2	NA	CASSQRPAGEKLFF	TGTGCCAGCAGCCAAAGGCCGGCGGGTGAAAAACTGTTTTTT
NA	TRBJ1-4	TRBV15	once	CATSRDYLSGNEKLFF	TGTGCCACCAGCAGAGATTACCTCAGTGGTAATGAAAAACTGTTTTTT
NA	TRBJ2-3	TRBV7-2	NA	CASSLVPTGTPGTDTQYF	TGTGCCAGCAGCTTAGTACCCACCGGGACGCCCGGCACAGATACGCAGTATTTT
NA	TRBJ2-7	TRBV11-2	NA	CASSFNGYEQYF	TGTGCCAGCAGTTTCAACGGCTACGAGCAGTACTTC
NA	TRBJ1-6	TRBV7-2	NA	CASSLGGAYNSPLHF	TGTGCCAGCAGCCTCGGGGGGGCCTATAATTCACCCCTCCACTTT
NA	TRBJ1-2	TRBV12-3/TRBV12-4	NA	CASTSPTGGYTF	TGTGCCAGCACCTCCCCCACGGGTGGCTACACCTTC
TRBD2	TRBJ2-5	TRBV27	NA	CASSLASGSTQYF	TGTGCCAGCAGTTTAGCTAGCGGATCGACCCAGTACTTC
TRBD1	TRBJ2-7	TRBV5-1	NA	CASSPTGTDRYEQYF	TGCGCCAGCAGCCCAACCGGGACAGACCGCTACGAGCAGTACTTC
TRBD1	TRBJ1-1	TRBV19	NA	CASRAGGAMNTEAFF	TGTGCCAGTAGGGCAGGGGGAGCTATGAACACTGAAGCTTTCTTT
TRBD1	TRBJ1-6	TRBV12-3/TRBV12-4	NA	CASTRTGVSPLHF	TGTGCCAGCACCCGGACAGGGGTCTCACCCCTCCACTTT